A single T cell receptor (beta chain) is shown here with its context. The source of the sample is a study of PD-1 blockade in classical Hodgkin lymphoma. All the patients suffered relapse after autologous stem cell transplantation, and brentuximab vedotin exposure differed. The assay was immunoSEQ multiplex PCR, and TCRdb's table has in-frame clones only and misses some. In the table there are some 60,000 clones, around 89% of which are singletons. The germline CDR1 and CDR2 sequences are SGHDT and YYEEEE. Trimming removed 2 bases at V and 2 bases at J, with 11 bases between. The CDR3 is made up of 14 amino acids.

The sample consisted of peripheral blood mononuclear cells (PBMCs), taken at baseline. This TCR derives from a human donor with classical Hodgkin lymphoma. The chain recombines TRBV5-6 with TRBJ2-7; D gene uncertain. This CDR3 is CASSFMSRPYEQYF. CDR3 sequence (DNA): TGTGCCAGCAGCTTCATGAGCAGACCCTACGAGCAGTACTTC.